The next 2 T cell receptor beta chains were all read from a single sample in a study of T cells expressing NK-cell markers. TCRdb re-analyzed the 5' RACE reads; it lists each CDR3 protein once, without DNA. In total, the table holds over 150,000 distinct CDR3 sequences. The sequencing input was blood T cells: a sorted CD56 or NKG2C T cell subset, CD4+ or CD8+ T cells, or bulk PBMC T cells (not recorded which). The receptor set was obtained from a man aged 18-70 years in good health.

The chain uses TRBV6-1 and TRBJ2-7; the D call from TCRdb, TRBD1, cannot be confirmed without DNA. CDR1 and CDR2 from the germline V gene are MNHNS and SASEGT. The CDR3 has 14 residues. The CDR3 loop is CASSEHRPSYEQYF.

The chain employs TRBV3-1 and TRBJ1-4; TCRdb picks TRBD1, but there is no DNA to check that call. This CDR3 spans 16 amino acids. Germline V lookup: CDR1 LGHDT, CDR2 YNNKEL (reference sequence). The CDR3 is CASSQLGGPTDGKLFF.